This T cell receptor (beta chain) was sequenced in a study of monozygotic twins with inflammatory bowel disease. Whole-study findings and limits: Healthy co-twins showed greater TCRbeta diversity (inverse Simpson) than IBD patients.

Comments on this clonotype: As yet, its antigen is unknown.

The germline CDR1 and CDR2 sequences are SGHNT and YYREEE (reference sequence). This CDR3 spans 16 amino acids. After re-calling the 5' RACE reads, TCRdb lists one entry per CDR3 protein, DNA absent. The sample totals about 300,000 distinct CDR3 sequences. The V call is TRBV5-4, the J call TRBJ2-3; TCRdb returns TRBD1, unconfirmable since there is no DNA. The sequenced material came from blood. The sequence was collected from a human donor with ulcerative colitis or Crohn's disease, or a healthy co-twin of an affected twin (not recorded which). The CDR3 loop reads CASSFEGKGRGETQYF.